The clone carrying this T cell receptor beta chain was seen repeatedly, ten times or more. The trim removed 5 bases at V and 5 bases at J, leaving 13 bases unmatched. CDR1 is SGHTA, CDR2 FQGNSA, per germline. CDR3 size: 18 residues. This sample was taken from a study of regulatory T cells in long-lasting Graves disease. On the study more broadly: Graves' patients who were just diagnosed had used antithyroid drugs for under 3 months.

The time point denotes: newly diagnosed GD, antithyroid drugs for less than 3 months. PBMC RNA was the source of the TCR library. Building the TCR beta libraries relied on iRepertoire HTBI primers, and CDR3 regions underwent Arm-PCR. TCRdb re-analysed the multiplex PCR reads in MiXCR, keeping a single row per CDR3 protein. The table shows 520,000 or so distinct CDR3 sequences, with approximately 12% occurring only once. The sample also formed part of further work on T cells in Graves' hyperthyroidism and ophthalmopathy. That study adds: Clinical symptoms, serum thyroxine and TRAb, thyroid ultrasound and orbital computed tomography were used for the diagnoses. RT-PCR in the first round (using the HTBI primer set) targeted the TCR CDR3. Most thyroid clonotypes expanded above 0.001 appeared in blood too.

The sequencing used peripheral blood mononuclear cells (PBMCs), collected at new diagnosis, from a patient treated with antithyroid drugs. The chain combines TRBV7-2 with TRBJ2-3; TRBD2 matches at 13 bases. This clonotype was sampled from a woman aged 25-40 years with Graves disease. The CDR3 sequence: CASSLGLAGVTQEDTQYF. The CDR3 nucleotides read TGTGCCAGCAGCCTTGGACTAGCGGGAGTCACCCAGGAAGATACGCAGTATTTT.